These T cell receptor beta chains were read from a single sample in a study of cytomegalovirus exposure and HLA in healthy donors. The repertoire was sequenced with immunoSEQ multiplex PCR; TCRdb's copy has only in-frame clones and lacks some. The sample totals approximately 110,000 clones. Specimen: PBMCs. The receptors shown here come from a man aged 18 to 29 in good health and CMV-seronegative. Each CDR3 is given with its conserved first and last residue. D genes are given only for firm matches.

15	TRBV9	TRBJ2-1	-	CASSVVWGQGDEQFF
14	TRBV6-6	TRBJ1-1	TRBD1	CASRATGTGSEAFF
13	TRBV6-1	TRBJ1-2	-	CASRPGGGIAYTF
14	TRBV19	TRBJ2-5	TRBD2	CASSMGSGRETQYF
12	TRBV7-2	TRBJ2-7	-	CASSFSFSEQYF
14	TRBV5-6	TRBJ2-1	-	CASSFGRGYNEQFF
12	TRBV10-1	TRBJ2-1	TRBD1	CAITQGADEQFF
16	TRBV19	TRBJ1-5	TRBD1	CASTGGTGDFNQPQHF
14	TRBV4-1	TRBJ2-1	-	CASSQVVGGLEQFF
15	TRBV2	TRBJ2-7	TRBD1	CASSEGQGVVYEQYF
11	TRBV18	TRBJ2-7	TRBD2	CATGRGDEQYF
17	TRBV9	TRBJ2-2	-	CASSVGLGASNTGELFF
15	TRBV7-6	TRBJ1-3	TRBD1	CASSLQTGAGNTIYF
15	TRBV5-5	TRBJ1-5	TRBD1	CASSLEQGRTQPQHF
14	TRBV7-3	TRBJ1-3	-	CASSLISSGNTIYF
18	TRBV11-1	TRBJ2-6	-	CASMRGRLDLSGANVLTF
11	TRBV29-1	TRBJ1-1	TRBD1	CSVQQGAGAFF
12	TRBV5-6	TRBJ2-4	-	CASSLPGNIQYF
15	TRBV18	TRBJ1-1	TRBD1	CASSPEDRRSTEAFF
11	TRBV5-1	TRBJ2-3	-	CASSRHDTQYF
15	TRBV6-5	TRBJ2-5	-	CASSPGGWGRETQYF
14	TRBV7-2	TRBJ2-7	-	CASSLGSSSYEQYF
16	TRBV5-5	TRBJ1-4	TRBD1	CASSTLAGTGNEKLFF
14	TRBV5-5	TRBJ1-2	-	CASSLSNRPDGYTF
15	TRBV6-5	TRBJ1-3	-	CASSYRGYAGNTIYF
15	TRBV5-4	TRBJ2-1	TRBD2	CASSLVAGGPSEQFF
16	TRBV5-1	TRBJ2-5	TRBD2	CASSFSGTSGSETQYF
15	TRBV4-1	TRBJ1-1	-	CASSYPGPLFRVAFF
16	TRBV2	TRBJ2-7	TRBD1	CASSEGDSLNSYEQYF
21	TRBV28	TRBJ2-3	TRBD2	CASSLSYYSSGRETSTDTQYF
14	TRBV28	TRBJ2-7	-	CASSLPPAYSEQYF
12	TRBV6-1	TRBJ1-2	TRBD1	CASSLRQGGYTF